One and the same sample provided the 28 T cell receptor beta chains below, sequenced in a study of CD8+CD57+ T cells in acquired aplastic anemia. It was genomic DNA that served as the template for profiling TCR beta VDJ and CDR3. TCRdb recomputed calls from the reads with MiXCR, one row per CDR3 protein. The data show 180,000 or so distinct CDR3 sequences, about half seen once. Sequenced patients had shown CD8+CD57+ cell expansion by flow cytometry. Sequences were obtained from sorted CD4+, CD8+, or CD8+CD57+ T cells (not recorded which) from PBMCs. The receptor source for this set is a human donor with aplastic anemia.

This clonotype was seen only a few times. This chain uses TRBV20-1 with TRBJ2-7; 8 nucleotides match TRBD2. Germline V gene sequence: CDR1 DFQATT, CDR2 SNEGSKA (reference sequence). The CDR3 sequence is 14 residues long. V was pared by 5 bases and J by 5 bases, with 11 bases of the junction left unmatched. The CDR3 region is CSAPQSGRAHEQYF. In DNA, the CDR3 is TGCAGTGCTCCCCAAAGCGGGAGAGCCCACGAGCAGTACTTC.

This clonotype has a handful of counts. This chain connects TRBV12-3 or TRBV12-4 to TRBJ1-1; D remains unclear. Trimming left V 6 bases short and J 4 bases short, with 18 bases between. The CDR3 is 15 amino acids. CDR3 nucleotide sequence: TGTGCCAGCAGACGCACGGACGGGTTGGGCACTGAAGCTTTCTTT. Translation gives CASRRTDGLGTEAFF.

This chain uses TRBV6-4 with TRBJ1-6, with D uncertain. Germline lookup yields CDR1 MRHNA and CDR2 SNTAGT. Between the trimmed V and J ends, which lost 6 bases and 7 bases, there was a span of 10 bases. The CDR3 covers 13 residues. In DNA, the CDR3 is TGTGCCAGCAGGGGCAGGTGGAATTCACCCCTCCACTTT. Its translation is CASRGRWNSPLHF.

The V call is TRBV15, the J call TRBJ2-5; the match to TRBD1 covers 7 bases. Trimming at V came to 5 bases and at J to 2 bases, leaving 11 bases not matched to a gene. The CDR3 is 16 residues long. Germline loops: CDR1 LNHNV, CDR2 YYDKDF (reference sequence). The CDR3 protein is CATSGYRDSLQETQYF. DNA for the CDR3: TGTGCCACCAGCGGCTACCGGGACAGCTTACAAGAGACCCAGTACTTC.

There are many counts of this clonotype. This chain connects TRBV11-3 to TRBJ2-7, with 10 bases fitting TRBD1. Germline V lookup: CDR1 SGHNT, CDR2 YENEEA. J gave up 4 bases and V 0 bases, and 3 bases lay outside the gene matches. This CDR3 contains 15 residues. DNA of the CDR3: TGTGCCAGCAGCTTAGAGGGGACAGGGGTATACGAGCAGTACTTC. Encoded protein: CASSLEGTGVYEQYF.

V gene TRBV19 combines with J gene TRBJ2-7; D could derive from TRBD1 or TRBD2 (5 bases each). The V gene lost 8 bases and the J gene lost 5 bases, with 22 bases spanning the gap. Germline values: CDR1 LNHDA, CDR2 SQIVND (reference sequence). The CDR3 totals 15 residues. The CDR3 bases are TGTGCCAGTGCCCCCATAACGCGCCTGGGACACGAGCAGTACTTC. Amino acids: CASAPITRLGHEQYF.

The CDR3 DNA sequence: TGTGCCATCAGTGTGGCTAGCGGGGGGGAGGAGGAGCTGTTTTTT. Translating it yields CAISVASGGEEELFF. The rearrangement uses TRBV10-3 and TRBJ2-2; TRBD2 aligns across 12 bases. V shed 4 bases and J 10 bases; nucleotides not matched to a gene: 7. Per the germline V gene, CDR1 is ENHRY and CDR2 is SYGVKD. The CDR3 loop spans 15 amino acids.

This clonotype has just a few counts. This chain uses TRBV12-3 or TRBV12-4 with TRBJ2-1, with TRBD1 matching over 7 bases. The ends lost 2 bases at V and 10 bases at J; junction bases unmatched: 14. This CDR3 region has 16 residues. The CDR3 sequence: CASSLLGFGDSREQFF. For the CDR3, the DNA is TGTGCCAGCAGTTTATTAGGTTTCGGGGACAGCAGAGAGCAGTTCTTC.

The chain employs TRBV10-1 and TRBJ1-5, with TRBD1 matching over 11 bases. Germline V gives CDR1 WNHNN, CDR2 SYGVQD (reference sequence). CDR3 size: 17 residues. Unmatched junction bases numbered 18, after V lost 10 bases and J lost 7 bases. The DNA of the CDR3 is TGCGCCATCCTAAAGGGATCAGGACAGGGGGCCGGGCAGCCCCAGCATTTT. This translates into CAILKGSGQGAGQPQHF.

The chain joins TRBV28 to TRBJ2-5; D not certain. From germline, CDR1 is MDHEN and CDR2 SYDVKM. The CDR3 runs 15 residues. With 6 bases removed from V and 2 bases from J, the gap between germline ends came to 16 bases. CDR3 DNA: TGTGCCAGCAGCACGAGACCGGACGCACAAGAGACCCAGTACTTC. Its translation is CASSTRPDAQETQYF.

The chain uses TRBV21-1 and TRBJ2-1; the table's D gene call, TRBD2, was not cross checked with the DNA. TRBV21-1 is reported as a pseudogene. The CDR3 covers 15 residues. The DNA of the CDR3 is TGTGCCAGCAGCAAACAGGGAGGGGACTACAATGAGCAGTTCTTC. Protein sequence: CASSKQGGDYNEQFF.

With respect to this clonotype: One end of the junction varies from germline; a read error may be responsible. The chain combines TRBV10-2 with TRBJ2-5; possible D gene TRBD2, 6 bases. Germline-derived CDR1 and CDR2 are WSHSY and SAAADI. This CDR3 has 13 residues. CDR3 protein: CASSYTRGETQYF. The CDR3 bases are TGTGCCAGCAGTTACACCCGGGGGGAGACCCAGTACTTC.

This clonotype was found many times. The chain uses TRBV7-9 and TRBJ2-7; no clear D gene. The CDR3 length is 14 residues. Germline CDR1 and CDR2: SEHNR and FQNEAQ (reference sequence). Trimming removed 1 base from V and 2 bases from J, with 9 bases in between. The CDR3 reads CASSLEKEPYEQYF. The CDR3 DNA follows: TGTGCCAGCAGCTTAGAAAAGGAACCCTACGAGCAGTACTTC.

The chain links TRBV20-1 to TRBJ1-2; 8 bases are shared with TRBD1. J lost 7 bases, V lost 1 base, and 14 bases had no gene match. The CDR3 is 16 residues long. The germline CDR1 and CDR2 sequences are DFQATT and SNEGSKA (reference sequence). DNA for the CDR3: TGCAGTGCTAGAGCAGGGGGCCTACGCCGTCCCGGTGGCTACACCTTC. Protein product: CSARAGGLRRPGGYTF.

This chain uses TRBV14 with TRBJ1-4; D unclear. The CDR3 covers 13 residues. Germline loops: CDR1 SGHDN, CDR2 FVKESK. V was pared by 0 bases and J by 7 bases, with 6 bases between. The chain's CDR3 is CASSQDLGEKLFF. CDR3 bases: TGTGCCAGCAGCCAAGATCTCGGTGAAAAACTGTTTTTT.

This clonotype was picked up a small number of times. A junction boundary mismatches the germline segment, possibly from a read error. V usage is TRBV7-7 and J usage is TRBJ2-5; D unclear. The CDR3 contains 13 residues. Germline CDR1 and CDR2: SSHAT and FNYEAQ (reference sequence). Here the CDR3 reads CASSLAKQETQYF. For the CDR3, the DNA is TGTGCTAGCAGCTTAGCTAAACAAGAGACCCAGTACTTC.

The chain carries TRBV7-9 and TRBJ2-2; D call uncertain. The V end was cut by 5 bases, the J end by 3 bases, with 7 bases between. The CDR3 runs 13 residues. Germline CDR1 is SEHNR and CDR2 is FQNEAQ (reference sequence). CDR3 protein: CASSPYHTGELFF. In DNA form, the CDR3 reads TGTGCCAGCAGCCCATACCACACCGGGGAGCTGTTTTTT.

Regarding this clonotype: A read error may produce the germline difference seen at one junction end. V gene TRBV10-2 combines with J gene TRBJ2-2, with TRBD1 matching over 9 bases. The germline V gene encodes CDR1 WSHSY and CDR2 SAAADI. The CDR3 totals 14 residues. CDR3 nucleotide sequence: TGTGCCAGCAGTGGGGACAGGGCCCCCGGGGAGCTGTTTTTT. Its protein is CASSGDRAPGELFF.

The rearrangement links TRBV15 to TRBJ1-2; D is unclear. Germline loops: CDR1 LNHNV, CDR2 YYDKDF (reference sequence). V was cut by 3 bases and J by 8 bases, with 16 bases left in between. CDR3 length: 14 amino acids. CDR3: CATSSRQSGQGYTF. The CDR3 coding sequence is TGTGCCACCAGCAGTCGTCAGAGTGGGCAGGGCTACACCTTC. The complete variable domain, with remaining parts taken from reference TRBV15 and TRBJ1-2, reads DAMVIQNPRYQVTQFGKPVTLSCSQTLNHNVMYWYQQKSSQAPKLLFHYYDKDFNNEADTPDNFQSRRPNTSFCFLDIRSPGLGDTAMYLCATSSRQSGQGYTFGSGTRLTVV.

CDR3 DNA: TGTGCCAGCCAAGGACAGGAGAATGAAAAACTGTTTTTT. It specifies CASQGQENEKLFF. The genes are TRBV6-1 and TRBJ1-4; 7 bases align to TRBD1. Germline CDR1 and CDR2: MNHNS and SASEGT. CDR3 length: 13 residues. The junction had 5 bases not matched to a gene; V was cut back by 8 bases and J by 5 bases.

The chain carries TRBV25-1 and TRBJ1-6, with TRBD1 matching 7 bases. The length of the CDR3 is 15 residues. The junction had 7 bases not matched to a gene; V was cut back by 4 bases and J by 7 bases. Germline V gene data show CDR1 as MGHDK and CDR2 as SYGVNS. In DNA form, the CDR3 reads TGTGCCAGCAGTGGGGGGGACAGCGGGAATTCACCCCTCCACTTT. Protein product: CASSGGDSGNSPLHF.

The J gene is TRBJ2-1, the V gene TRBV7-4, with D possibly matching TRBD2 (6 bases). The V end was cut by 2 bases, the J end by 0 bases, with 14 bases between. Germline CDR1 and CDR2: SGHVT and SQSDAQ. CDR3 size: 17 residues. This chain's CDR3 is CASSLTLSTSSYNEQFF. CDR3 nucleotide sequence: TGTGCCAGCAGCTTAACGCTCTCGACTAGCTCCTACAATGAGCAGTTCTTC.

In this sample, this clonotype turned up once. A single base separates this from a much larger clone, so it may be a read error. V is TRBV6-2 or TRBV6-3 and J is TRBJ2-7; 7 bases agree with TRBD2. Germline lookup yields CDR1 MNHEY and CDR2 SVGEGT. The CDR3 length is 13 residues. V lost 6 bases and J lost 3; bases outside the gene matches: 5. The DNA for the CDR3 is TGTGCCAGCAGACCTAGCGGCCACTACGAGCAGTACTTC. This gives the protein CASRPSGHYEQYF.

This clonotype has at least ten counts. The V gene is TRBV6-1, the J gene TRBJ1-5; TRBD1 is a possible D gene (5 bases). Germline CDR1 and CDR2: MNHNS and SASEGT. V was shortened by 2 bases and J by 7 bases, with 9 bases between the two germline ends. This CDR3 comprises 13 residues. CDR3 bases: TGTGCCAGCAGTGAAACCGGGGGACAGCCCCAGCATTTT. Encoded protein: CASSETGGQPQHF.

This clonotype was recorded many times. V usage is TRBV12-3 or TRBV12-4 and J usage is TRBJ2-6; no reliable D call. The CDR3 loop spans 15 amino acids. Trimming shortened V by 2 bases and J by 2 bases, and 7 bases separated the two germline ends. The CDR3 sequence is CASSLMGTGANVLTF. Here the CDR3 DNA reads TGTGCCAGCAGTTTAATGGGGACTGGGGCCAACGTCCTGACTTTC.

In its sample, this clonotype was seen many times. V gene TRBV20-1 combines with J gene TRBJ1-1; 7 positions agree with TRBD1. Looked up from germline, CDR1 is DFQATT and CDR2 is SNEGSKA (reference sequence). CDR3 size: 15 residues. J lost 0 bases, V lost 2 bases, and 6 bases had no gene match. As DNA, the CDR3 is TGCAGTGCTAGAATGTTGGGACAGATGAACACTGAAGCTTTCTTT. Encoded protein: CSARMLGQMNTEAFF.

CDR3: CASSFWGAYEQYF. The CDR3 DNA reads as TGTGCCAGCAGTTTTTGGGGGGCCTACGAGCAGTACTTC. The chain combines TRBV12-3 or TRBV12-4 with TRBJ2-7, with D possibly matching TRBD2 (6 bases). The CDR3 runs 13 residues. V was trimmed by 3 bases and J by 2 bases, leaving 8 bases between them.

This clonotype was picked up many times. The chain employs TRBV5-1 and TRBJ2-1; D perhaps matches TRBD1 (6 bases). CDR1 SGHRS and CDR2 YFSETQ come from the germline V gene. CDR3 length equals 13 residues. V dropped 3 bases and J dropped 2 bases, with 6 bases sitting between them. The CDR3 DNA reads as TGCGCCAGCAGCTGGACAGCCTACAATGAGCAGTTCTTC. This codes for CASSWTAYNEQFF.